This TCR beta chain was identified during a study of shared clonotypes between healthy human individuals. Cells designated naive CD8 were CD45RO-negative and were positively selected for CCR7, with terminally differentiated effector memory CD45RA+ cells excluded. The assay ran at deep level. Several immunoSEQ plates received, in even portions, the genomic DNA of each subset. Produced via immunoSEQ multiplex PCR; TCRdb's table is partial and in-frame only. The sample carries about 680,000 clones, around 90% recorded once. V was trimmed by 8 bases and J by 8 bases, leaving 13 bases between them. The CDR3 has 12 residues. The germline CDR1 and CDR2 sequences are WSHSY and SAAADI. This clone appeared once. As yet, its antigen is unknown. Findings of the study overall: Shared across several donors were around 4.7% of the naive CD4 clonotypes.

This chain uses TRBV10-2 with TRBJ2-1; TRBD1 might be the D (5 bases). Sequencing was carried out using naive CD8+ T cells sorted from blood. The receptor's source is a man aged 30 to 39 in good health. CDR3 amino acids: CASEGALDEQFF. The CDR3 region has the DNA TGCGCCAGCGAAGGGGCTCTGGATGAGCAGTTCTTC.